This TCR beta chain was recorded in a study of blood T cell repertoires in COVID-19 (dated by TCRdb to the early 2020s). With regard to the full study: Samples from collaborators originated in the United States, Italy and Spain and spanned both the acute and convalescent phases of COVID-19. Subjects who had been exposed to COVID-19, were actively infected with it, or had recovered from it provided the deeply sampled blood TCRbeta repertoires that made up the dataset. The repertoires were released in a freely available public database intended as a resource for research on the immune response to SARS-CoV-2. Where available, HLA class I and class II types were taken from metadata supplied by the sample provider and were not determined by assay-based typing. The samples were drawn from the first 160 participants of the ongoing ImmuneRACE study and from 950 to 1,500 subjects provided by 6 global collaborators. A de-identified subject ID, COVID-19 status, age in years and sex were almost always included in the sample metadata. The material from the prospective study consisted of cDNA or gDNA derived from T cells, B-cell-depleted T cells, or PBMCs.

V sheds 0 bases and J sheds 7 bases, leaving 7 bases between their ends. The CDR3 starts with the cysteine, ends with the phenylalanine, and has 13 residues. CDR3 DNA is the only sequence kept; it has 39 bases, read in frame from the first base. From the germline V gene (reference sequence), CDR1 is LGHDT and CDR2 is YNNKEL. TCRbeta CDR3 regions were amplified from genomic DNA by means of the immunoSEQ Assay, a bias-controlled multiplex PCR. Processing in the source paper ran as follows. Nucleated cell counts per sample were estimated from amplification of reference gene primers within the assay. To quantify the absolute abundance of each unique TCRbeta CDR3 rearrangement, sequence reads were collapsed and filtered. For each sample, productive Simpson clonality was calculated as the square root of Simpson's diversity index across productive rearrangements. TCRdb provides this immuneACCESS table in a form limited to in-frame rearrangements. Some clones are lacking; in checked studies, under half of them reflect an unresolved V gene, and why the rest are absent is not known. V and J calls and clone size follow that table, whereas D and trimming were derived from the DNA. Across this sample there are 150,000 to 250,000 clones, with 80% to 85% seen only once. 6.5% to 9.5% of the sample lies in the top ten.

Here is what the overall study found, with its caveats: Clinical and demographic metadata were provided uncurated, with the amount varying by source and participant.

Participants in the prospective study were enrolled through a virtual design, were aged roughly 18 to 100 years, and lived in approximately 25 United States geographic areas. In the prospective study, cohorts were assigned on the basis of participant-reported clinical history obtained from a screening survey and a study questionnaire. Recovered participants in ImmuneRACE Cohort 3 were defined as having two consecutive negative NP/OP PCR tests, clearance from a healthcare professional, or resolution of symptoms. Mobile phlebotomists in the prospective study collected whole blood, serum and a nasopharyngeal or oropharyngeal swab from every participant. Prospective study participants could optionally give additional blood draws and questionnaires over an approximately two-month period. Prospective study blood samples were shipped either frozen or at room temperature before DNA extraction. The sample holds a few counts of this clone. Which antigen it targets is not known. The input lacks base qualities; no much larger clone sits a single base away.

This sequence uses TRBV3-1 (or the pseudogene TRBV3-2) and TRBJ2-1, with no reliable assignment of the D segment. Material: PBMCs or T cells enriched from blood (not recorded which). The TCR originated in a middle-aged man who had recovered from COVID-19. The nucleotide sequence reads as follows: TGTGCCAGCAGCCAAGATAGTGCGAATGAGCAGTTCTTC. It encodes CASSQDSANEQFF.